The 2 T cell receptor beta chains reported below all come from one sample, sequenced in a study of beta chain features in type 1 diabetes. Expressed TCRB transcripts were sequenced, since all the RNA that had been isolated was reverse transcribed. The data were produced by immunoSEQ multiplex PCR, yet TCRdb's version contains in-frame clones alone and is incomplete. The sample includes a few hundred thousand clones, approximately 13% of them seen just once. The material sequenced was naive CD4+ T cells from blood. The receptors come from a man younger than 40 in good health.

The rearrangement uses TRBV25-1 and TRBJ2-1, with 13 bases aligning to TRBD2. The junction had 5 bases not matched to a gene; V was cut back by 7 bases and J by 8 bases. CDR1 and CDR2 (germline): MGHDK, SYGVNS. The CDR3 runs 14 residues. The DNA of the CDR3 is TGTGCCAGCAAGGGACTAGCGGGAAGGTATGAGCAGTTCTTC. As protein: CASKGLAGRYEQFF. Together with reference TRBV25-1 and TRBJ2-1, the CDR3 gives the full variable domain: EADIYQTPRYLVIGTGKKITLECSQTMGHDKMYWYQQDPGMELHLIHYSYGVNSTEKGDLSSESTVSRIRTEHFPLTLESARPSHTSQYLCASKGLAGRYEQFFGPGTRLTVL.

The V call is TRBV7-3, the J call TRBJ1-2, with D perhaps matching TRBD1 (5 bases). Between the trimmed V and J ends, which lost 5 bases and 7 bases, there was a span of 23 bases. CDR1 is SGHTA and CDR2 is FQGTGA in the germline V gene. This CDR3 comprises 16 residues. CDR3 in DNA: TGTGCCAGCAGCAAGAGATCCGGGACCCAGGCCTTTGGCTACACCTTC. As protein: CASSKRSGTQAFGYTF.